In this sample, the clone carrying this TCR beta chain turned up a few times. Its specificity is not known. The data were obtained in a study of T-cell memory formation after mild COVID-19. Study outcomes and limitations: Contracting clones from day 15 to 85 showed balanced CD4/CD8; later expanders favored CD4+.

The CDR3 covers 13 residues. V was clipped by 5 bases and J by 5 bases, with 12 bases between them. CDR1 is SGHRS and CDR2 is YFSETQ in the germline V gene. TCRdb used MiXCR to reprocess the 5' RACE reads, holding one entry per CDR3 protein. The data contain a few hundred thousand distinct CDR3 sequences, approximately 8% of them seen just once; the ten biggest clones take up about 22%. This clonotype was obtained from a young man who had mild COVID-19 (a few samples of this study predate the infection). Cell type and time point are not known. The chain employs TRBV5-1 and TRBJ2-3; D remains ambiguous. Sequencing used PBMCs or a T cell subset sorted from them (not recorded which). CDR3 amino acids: CASSPESGDTQYF. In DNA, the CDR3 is TGCGCCAGCAGTCCTGAGTCCGGAGATACGCAGTATTTT.